The clone carrying this TCR beta chain was counted once. TCRdb's table, derived via immunoSEQ multiplex PCR, lists solely in-frame clones and lacks some. Seen here are about 160,000 clones, approximately 93% observed once, and the top ten hold under 8.5%. The sample belongs to a study of control samples from healthy donors and cancer patients. The V gene's germline CDR1 is MGHDK and CDR2 SYGVNS. Trimming removed 1 base from V and 3 bases from J; junction bases left unmatched: 5. CDR3 size: 15 residues. This clonotype originated in a woman aged 40 to 50 in good health. The sequenced sample consisted of blood. The chain couples TRBV25-1 to TRBJ2-5, with 7 bases fitting TRBD1. CDR3 protein: CASSEFGTAKETQYF. The CDR3 region has the DNA TGTGCCAGCAGTGAATTCGGGACAGCGAAAGAGACCCAGTACTTC.